These T cell receptor beta chains were read from a single sample in a study of response to subunit inactivated influenza vaccine. TCRdb independently ran MiXCR on the RT-PCR reads; one entry per CDR3 protein. The sample records fewer than 700,000 distinct CDR3 sequences, under 15% being singletons. The sample was PBMCs from blood, taken roughly 47 days after vaccination. These receptors were collected from a man between 50 and 59 years old who received an inactivated influenza vaccine. Each CDR3 is given with its conserved first and last residue. A D gene is named only where the DNA matches it firmly. Clone size appears in some rows only: once, few, many, or a class for an expanded clone.

J gene,D gene,clone size,V gene,CDR3 DNA,CDR3 protein
TRBJ2-1,TRBD2,NA,TRBV2,TGTGCCAGCAGTGAATTTAGCGGGAGGGCCAACAATGAGCAGTTCTTC,CASSEFSGRANNEQFF
TRBJ2-5,TRBD1,NA,TRBV5-1,TGCGCCAGCAGCCGGGGACAGATGTACCAAGAGACCCAGTACTTC,CASSRGQMYQETQYF
TRBJ2-6,TRBD1,many,TRBV6-1,TGTGCCAGCAGCTTTGGGACAGGGGGTTCCGGGGCCAACGTCCTGACTTTC,CASSFGTGGSGANVLTF
TRBJ1-1,NA,NA,TRBV29-1,TGCAGCTCCTCCGTCCGGGGGGACACTGAAGCTTTCTTT,CSSSVRGDTEAFF
TRBJ2-7,NA,NA,TRBV7-9,TGTGCCAGCAGCTTAGGGCGGGACTTCTCCTACGAGCAGTACTTC,CASSLGRDFSYEQYF
TRBJ2-7,TRBD2,NA,TRBV20-1,TGCAGTGCTAGAGGGACTAGCGGAGGGTACGAGCAGTACTTC,CSARGTSGGYEQYF
TRBJ2-5,NA,few,TRBV6-2/TRBV6-3,TGTGCCGGAGGAGGGGCGCGGCTAGAGACCCAGTACTTC,CAGGGARLETQYF
TRBJ2-2,NA,NA,TRBV4-2,TGTGCCAGCAGCCCGCGCATGGGCAGGGTTACCGGGGAGCTGTTTTTT,CASSPRMGRVTGELFF
TRBJ1-6,NA,few,TRBV5-1,TGCGCCAGCAGCCCGCGACAGGAGTCCAATAATTCACCCCTCCACTTT,CASSPRQESNNSPLHF
TRBJ2-1,NA,NA,TRBV7-2,TGTGCCAGCAGCTTATTTGGTTCTCGACCCAACAATGAGCAGTTCTTC,CASSLFGSRPNNEQFF
TRBJ2-2,NA,NA,TRBV5-1,TGCGCCAGCAGCTTGGACGGGAAAGACACCGGGGAGCTGTTTTTT,CASSLDGKDTGELFF
TRBJ1-3,NA,many,TRBV20-1,TGCAGTGCTAGGGGGGACGTAGTGGCCGGAAACACCATATATTTT,CSARGDVVAGNTIYF
TRBJ2-1,NA,many,TRBV28,TGTGCCAGCAGTTTCCGGGCCAGGAAAAATGAGCAGTTCTTC,CASSFRARKNEQFF
TRBJ1-6,NA,few,TRBV9,TGTGCCAGCAGCGTAGTAGGGTTTAATTCACCCCTCCACTTT,CASSVVGFNSPLHF
TRBJ1-4,NA,few,TRBV15,TGTGCCACCAGCACGGGAACAGGGAATGAAAAACTGTTTTTT,CATSTGTGNEKLFF
TRBJ2-1,NA,NA,TRBV29-1,TGCAGCGTTGTTCGGGGAACTAGCACAACCAATGAGCAGTTCTTC,CSVVRGTSTTNEQFF
TRBJ2-1,TRBD2,NA,TRBV6-2/TRBV6-3,TGTGCCAGCAGTTCCTATCAGGGCCTCGGGACTAGCGGGAGGGATCCTAATGAGCAGTTCTTC,CASSSYQGLGTSGRDPNEQFF
TRBJ2-1,NA,NA,TRBV7-8,TGTGCCAGCAGCTTAGCGGGTAGGGGTGACAATGAGCAGTTCTTC,CASSLAGRGDNEQFF
TRBJ1-1,TRBD1,few,TRBV29-1,TGCAGCGTCGACGACAGGGCAAGAGAAGCTTTCTTT,CSVDDRAREAFF
TRBJ2-1,TRBD2,few,TRBV11-1,TGTGCCAGCAGCTTAGGCTGGCTAGCGGGACCTCCCTACAATGAGCAGTTCTTC,CASSLGWLAGPPYNEQFF
TRBJ2-4,NA,NA,TRBV15,TGTGCCACCAGCACGGGGTCATCACGGCAGGGTCTTCAGTACTTC,CATSTGSSRQGLQYF
TRBJ2-3,NA,few,TRBV3-1,TGTGCCAGCAGCGACCAGGCCTCATGGGGCACAGATACGCAGTATTTT,CASSDQASWGTDTQYF
TRBJ2-7,TRBD2,medium-sized,TRBV6-1,TGTGCCAGCAGTCCAGCGGGAAGCTACGAGCAGTACTTC,CASSPAGSYEQYF
TRBJ2-7,TRBD1,NA,TRBV20-1,TGCAGTGCCATTCGGGACAGGGGTTACCACGAGCAGTACTTC,CSAIRDRGYHEQYF
TRBJ1-2,NA,few,TRBV2,TGTGCCAGCCTGGAGACTCGGAACTATGGCTACACCTTC,CASLETRNYGYTF
TRBJ2-1,NA,few,TRBV19,TGTGCCAGTAGTATTACTAGCCTGATCTCCTACAATGAGCAGTTCTTC,CASSITSLISYNEQFF